This T cell receptor beta chain was sequenced for a study of T cell responses to AZD1222 COVID-19 vaccine. This clone was seen a handful of times. V gave up 0 bases and J gave up 6 bases, with 12 bases separating them. The germline V gene encodes CDR1 LGHNA and CDR2 YNFKEQ. The CDR3 has 16 residues. Clones were sequenced by immunoSEQ multiplex PCR, and TCRdb holds only the in-frame ones, with some missing. The table shows 95,000 to 150,000 clones, with 86% occurring only once. The sequencing here drew on peripheral blood, taken on day 0 of AZD1222 vaccination. The chain carries TRBV4-2 and TRBJ1-6, with D tentatively TRBD1 (5 bases). The sequence derives from an adult in good health. CDR3 residues: CASSQDRPGSNSPLHF. The DNA for the CDR3 is TGTGCCAGCAGCCAAGATAGACCAGGGAGTAATTCACCCCTCCACTTT.